This paragraph covers one T cell receptor (beta chain) sequence. The investigators sampled blood at baseline, at cycle 4 day 1, and at cycle 7 day 1. Trimming cost V 4 bases and J 3 bases, with 4 bases left between them. The CDR3 runs to 11 residues. Looked up from germline, CDR1 is MNHNS and CDR2 is SASEGT. Sequenced by immunoSEQ multiplex PCR; TCRdb stores in-frame clones only, minus some. The repertoire has 100,000 or so clones, approximately 80% of them found once; the top ten carry less than 5.5%. This entry belongs to a study of OX40 agonist ivuxolimab in advanced cancers. Study information: Participants could have had prior anti-PD-1, anti-PD-L1 or anti-CTLA-4 therapy, and less than 45% had some.

The rearrangement joins TRBV6-1 to TRBJ2-7; unclear D gene. Here the sequenced sample was CD4+ or CD8+ T cells sorted from blood, taken in a trial of the OX40 agonist ivuxolimab. This receptor was taken from an adult with an advanced solid tumor such as melanoma, head and neck, liver or kidney cancer. The CDR3 loop reads CASSAYYEQYF. CDR3 coding DNA: TGTGCCAGCAGTGCGTACTACGAGCAGTACTTC.